What follows are 11 T cell receptor beta chains derived from one specimen sequenced in a study of blood T cell repertoires in COVID-19. Here immunoSEQ multiplex PCR was the method, and the copy in TCRdb shows in-frame clones only, minus some. Of some 150,000 clones in the sample, roughly 76% are singletons; the top ten hold roughly 8.6%. The specimen sequenced was peripheral blood. These receptors all come from a woman aged 50 to 65 with active or convalescent COVID-19.

The chain employs TRBV5-6 and TRBJ2-5; perhaps TRBD2 as D (6 bases). Germline V gives CDR1 SGHDT, CDR2 YYEEEE. Trimming pared 2 bases from V and 3 bases from J, leaving 14 bases between. The CDR3 sequence is 15 residues long. The DNA of the CDR3 is TGTGCCAGCAGCTTTTCAACTAGCCGCAAAGAGACCCAGTACTTC. This codes for CASSFSTSRKETQYF.

The chain has TRBV30 and TRBJ1-4; D not certain. Looked up from germline, CDR1 is GTSNPN and CDR2 is SVGIG (reference sequence). Trimming removed 0 bases from V and 10 bases from J, with 15 bases in between. The CDR3 extends over 14 amino acids. The CDR3 protein is CAWSVDHTTGKLFF. The DNA of the CDR3 is TGTGCCTGGAGTGTTGACCACACTACCGGAAAACTGTTTTTT.

This rearrangement joins TRBV5-1 to TRBJ2-1; TRBD2 agrees at 14 bases. The germline CDR1 and CDR2 sequences are SGHRS and YFSETQ. The CDR3 covers 15 residues. With 4 bases clipped from V and 9 bases from J, the junction kept 6 bases outside the gene matches. Here the CDR3 reads CASSNGTSGGSEQFF. CDR3 coding DNA: TGCGCCAGCAGCAACGGGACTAGCGGGGGCAGTGAGCAGTTCTTC. Based on the CDR3 plus reference TRBV5-1 and TRBJ2-1, the full variable domain is KAGVTQTPRYLIKTRGQQVTLSCSPISGHRSVSWYQQTPGQGLQFLFEYFSETQRNKGNFPGRFSGRQFSNSRSEMNVSTLELGDSALYLCASSNGTSGGSEQFFGPGTRLTVL.

The chain joins TRBV4-2 to TRBJ2-4; tentative D call: TRBD1 (5 bases). Germline V lookup: CDR1 LGHNA, CDR2 YNFKEQ. The CDR3 has 15 amino acids. V was trimmed by 1 base and J by 8 bases, leaving 15 bases between them. The CDR3 DNA is TGTGCCAGCAGCCAAGTAGGCAGGGCACAGGACATTCAGTACTTC. Translated, it gives CASSQVGRAQDIQYF.

On this clone: An end of the junction differs from the germline gene, which may be a read error. The rearrangement joins TRBV6-5 to TRBJ2-3; D is undetermined. The CDR3 is 14 amino acids. The V gene's germline CDR1 is MNHEY and CDR2 SVGAGI. The CDR3 sequence: CPRVTSASTDTQYF. CDR3 nucleotides: TGTCCCAGAGTGACATCCGCCTCCACAGATACGCAGTATTTT.

This clone was found a few times. This sequence joins TRBV28 and TRBJ2-5, with 13 bases identical to TRBD2. The CDR3 extends over 17 amino acids. The germline CDR1 and CDR2 sequences are MDHEN and SYDVKM. After removal of 3 bases from V and 5 bases from J, the junction contained 9 bases not matched to a gene. DNA for the CDR3: TGTGCCAGCAGTTTGAAGGGACTAGCGGGACGTGGTGAGACCCAGTACTTC. Translation gives CASSLKGLAGRGETQYF.

The genes are TRBV20-1 and TRBJ2-1; 14 nucleotides line up with TRBD2. J was trimmed by 9 bases and V by 3 bases; bases with no gene match: 10. CDR1 DFQATT and CDR2 SNEGSKA come from the germline V gene (reference sequence). The length of the CDR3 is 16 residues. CDR3 in amino acids: CSASIGLAGGVGEQFF. The CDR3, as DNA: TGCAGTGCTAGTATAGGACTAGCGGGGGGCGTTGGTGAGCAGTTCTTC.

V and J are TRBV7-9 and TRBJ2-2, with D tentatively TRBD1 (6 bases). The ends were cut back, 4 bases at V and 4 bases at J, with 10 bases in the middle. This CDR3 comprises 14 residues. CDR1 is SEHNR, CDR2 FQNEAQ, per germline (reference sequence). The CDR3 nucleotides are TGTGCCAGCAGCTCCAGGGGAGTCACCGGGGAGCTGTTTTTT. Translated, it gives CASSSRGVTGELFF.

The chain joins TRBV25-1 to TRBJ1-2; weak D call: TRBD1 (6 bases). The V end was cut by 2 bases, the J end by 4 bases, with 11 bases between. Germline CDR1 reads MGHDK; CDR2 reads SYGVNS. This CDR3 is 14 amino acids long. CDR3 coding DNA: TGTGCCAGCAGTGAAGCTACAGGGTCCTATGGCTACACCTTC. Its protein is CASSEATGSYGYTF.

V usage is TRBV3-1 (or the pseudogene TRBV3-2) and J usage is TRBJ2-5; D possibly corresponds to TRBD2 (5 bases). Germline CDR1 reads LGHDT; CDR2 reads YNNKEL (reference sequence). V dropped 8 bases and J dropped 4 bases, with 20 bases sitting between them. CDR3 length: 15 residues. CDR3 in DNA: TGTGCCAGCTTACCTTCTTTAGCGAAGGGAGAGACCCAGTACTTC. This sequence encodes CASLPSLAKGETQYF.

The chain couples TRBV4-3 to TRBJ2-1, with TRBD1 matching 8 bases. The V gene end was trimmed by 1 base and the J gene end by 4 bases; junction bases not matched to a gene: 6. The CDR3 runs to 16 residues. Germline loops: CDR1 LGHNA, CDR2 YSLEER. CDR3 nucleotides: TGCGCCAGCAGCCAAGGGACAGGGTTTAGTTACAATGAGCAGTTCTTC. It encodes CASSQGTGFSYNEQFF.